A single sample is the source of the 31 T cell receptor beta chains below, sequenced in a study of blood T cells in healthy people across ages. A second about 7 to 11 cycle PCR used barcoded and J-beta primers. TCRdb itself ran the 5' RACE reads through MiXCR, one entry per CDR3 protein. The sample has around 990,000 distinct CDR3 sequences; under 30% are singletons. The same sample was also used in a study of T cells of mothers and their children.

Sequencing was carried out using blood. These receptors all stem from a girl under 10 years old in good health.

The gene calls are TRBV29-1 and TRBJ2-7, with a tentative D call TRBD2 (5 bases). Germline V lookup: CDR1 SQVTM, CDR2 ANQGSEA. The CDR3 runs 14 residues. Trimming removed 3 bases at V and 0 bases at J, with 12 bases between. This CDR3 is CSVEGSGSSYEQYF. CDR3 DNA sequence: TGCAGCGTTGAGGGCAGTGGGAGCTCCTACGAGCAGTACTTC.

This clonotype has more than one count but fewer than ten. The rearrangement links TRBV3-1 to TRBJ1-5, with a weak D call TRBD1 (6 bases). The germline CDR1 and CDR2 sequences are LGHDT and YNNKEL (reference sequence). Trimming pared 0 bases from V and 4 bases from J, leaving 10 bases between. The CDR3 is 15 residues long. The CDR3 sequence is CASSQDGGKNQPQHF. DNA for the CDR3: TGTGCCAGCAGCCAAGACGGGGGCAAAAATCAGCCCCAGCATTTT.

The chain links TRBV27 to TRBJ2-5; TRBD1 might be the D (5 bases). V gave up 4 bases and J gave up 0 bases, with 9 bases separating them. Germline V gene lookup returns CDR1 MNHEY and CDR2 SMNVEV (reference sequence). The CDR3 is 14 residues long. The DNA of the CDR3 is TGTGCCAGCAGTTCGACAGTGTACCAAGAGACCCAGTACTTC. It translates to CASSSTVYQETQYF.

There are many counts of this clonotype. This sequence joins TRBV12-3 or TRBV12-4 and TRBJ2-7, with D unresolved. The CDR3 is 13 residues long. Trimming removed 3 bases from V and 3 bases from J, with 9 bases in between. The CDR3, as DNA: TGTGCCAGCAGTTTGGATTTGGGCTACGAGCAGTACTTC. Its protein product is CASSLDLGYEQYF.

V usage is TRBV7-2 and J usage is TRBJ2-5; the match to TRBD1 covers 10 bases. TRBJ2-1 matches the DNA end more closely, so the J call is doubtful. CDR3 size: 13 residues. The germline V gene has CDR1 SGHTA and CDR2 FQGNSA. DNA of the CDR3: TGTGCCAGCAGACGGGACAGGGGCAATGAGCAGTTCTTC. Translated, it gives CASRRDRGNEQFF.

The V call is TRBV11-1, the J call TRBJ2-1, with 7 bases fitting TRBD1. From germline, CDR1 is SGHAT and CDR2 FQDESV (reference sequence). This CDR3 contains 21 residues. V was clipped by 2 bases and J by 0 bases; unmatched bases: 19. Here the CDR3 reads CASSLRRDSPSRGPSYNEQFF. The CDR3 DNA sequence: TGTGCCAGCAGCTTAAGACGGGACAGCCCTTCTCGCGGGCCCTCCTACAATGAGCAGTTCTTC. Supplemented by reference TRBV11-1 and TRBJ2-1, the full variable domain reads EAEVAQSPRYKITEKSQAVAFWCDPISGHATLYWYRQILGQGPELLVQFQDESVVDDSQLPKDRFSAERLKGVDSTLKIQPAELGDSAMYLCASSLRRDSPSRGPSYNEQFFGPGTRLTVL.

The V and J genes are TRBV11-1 and TRBJ2-5; perhaps TRBD1 as D (5 bases). The J call may not be correct, given that the DNA end is closer to TRBJ2-7. CDR1 and CDR2 from the germline V gene are SGHAT and FQDESV (reference sequence). The CDR3 spans 15 residues. CDR3 in DNA: TGTGCCAGCAGCCCCAAGGGGTCCCCCCTCTACGAGCAGTACTTC. It translates to CASSPKGSPLYEQYF.

Worth noting for this clonotype: At one end, the junction sequence differs from germline, possibly due to a read error. The chain uses TRBV3-1 and TRBJ2-7; D gene unclear. Germline V gives CDR1 LGHDT, CDR2 YNNKEL (reference sequence). The CDR3 loop spans 14 amino acids. CDR3 nucleotides: TGTGCCTGCAGCCTCAGAGACGGATCCTGGGAGCAGTACTTC. Amino acids: CACSLRDGSWEQYF.

The chain links TRBV9 to TRBJ2-5; 9 positions match TRBD1. With V trimmed by 0 bases and J by 5 bases, 8 bases remained unmatched. CDR1 and CDR2 (germline): SGDLS, YYNGEE. The CDR3 covers 16 residues. The CDR3 nucleotides are TGTGCCAGCAGCGTAGCCCCCGGGACAGGGCAGGAGACCCAGTACTTC. Encoded protein: CASSVAPGTGQETQYF.

V and J are TRBV10-3 and TRBJ1-2; D not resolved. Looked up from germline, CDR1 is ENHRY and CDR2 is SYGVKD. V lost 6 bases and J 3 bases, leaving 11 bases between the germline ends. The CDR3 runs to 13 residues. The CDR3 loop is CAISDTAYYGYTF. DNA for the CDR3: TGTGCCATCAGCGATACAGCTTACTATGGCTACACCTTC.

This CDR3 is CSGGGGNTEAFF. CDR3 coding DNA: TGCAGCGGGGGGGGTGGGAACACTGAAGCTTTCTTT. This rearrangement joins TRBV29-1 to TRBJ1-1, with a possible D match to TRBD1 (5 bases). Germline values: CDR1 SQVTM, CDR2 ANQGSEA. The V end was cut by 7 bases, the J end by 1 base, with 10 bases between. CDR3 length: 12 amino acids.

This clonotype has only a few counts. V usage is TRBV10-3 and J usage is TRBJ1-5, with D hard to call. This CDR3 is 12 amino acids long. V lost 8 bases and J lost 3, with 8 bases in between. Germline V gene lookup returns CDR1 ENHRY and CDR2 SYGVKD. The CDR3 is CAIRDPNQPQHF. CDR3 coding DNA: TGTGCCATCCGAGACCCCAATCAGCCCCAGCATTTT.

The chain combines TRBV5-1 with TRBJ2-7, with D perhaps TRBD1 or TRBD2 (5 bases each). The CDR3 is 16 amino acids. V was pared by 2 bases and J by 4 bases, with 19 bases between. Germline CDR1 and CDR2: SGHRS and YFSETQ. The CDR3 DNA follows: TGCGCCAGCAGCTTCCTCGGGACCGGACTGAGGTACGAGCAGTACTTC. It encodes CASSFLGTGLRYEQYF.

The chain couples TRBV10-3 to TRBJ2-1, with 7 bases that match TRBD1. The CDR3 totals 14 residues. Germline trimming cut 6 bases from V and 10 bases from J; bases unmatched to any gene: 12. Germline assignment: CDR1 ENHRY and CDR2 SYGVKD. The CDR3 loop is CAISERDREYEQFF. The CDR3 nucleotides are TGTGCCATCAGCGAACGTGACAGGGAATACGAGCAGTTCTTC.

This clonotype has only a few counts. The genes are TRBV6-6 and TRBJ1-4, with D tentatively TRBD1 (6 bases). Trimming removed 4 bases at V and 3 bases at J, with 15 bases between. Germline CDR1 is MNHNY and CDR2 is SVGAGI (reference sequence). The CDR3 is made up of 16 amino acids. The CDR3 region is CASSLLPQGSNEKLFF. CDR3 nucleotides: TGTGCCAGCAGTTTACTTCCTCAGGGGTCTAATGAAAAACTGTTTTTT.

V is TRBV20-1 and J is TRBJ1-2, with D unclear. Trimming cost V 4 bases and J 8 bases, with 11 bases left between them. In germline, CDR1 is DFQATT, CDR2 SNEGSKA (reference sequence). This CDR3 spans 11 amino acids. The CDR3, as DNA: TGCAGTGCTATCGCCACCCGAGGCTACACCTTC. Translating it yields CSAIATRGYTF.

This clonotype was picked up a small number of times. CDR3 DNA: TGTGCCAGCAGTTGGCCCGGGAGGACAGATACGCAGTATTTT. Its translation: CASSWPGRTDTQYF. The V gene is TRBV28, the J gene TRBJ2-3; 7 nucleotides agree with TRBD2. CDR3 length: 14 residues. Trimming at V came to 4 bases and at J to 3 bases, leaving 4 bases not matched to a gene. Per the germline V gene, CDR1 is MDHEN and CDR2 is SYDVKM. Looking up the rest from reference TRBV28 and TRBJ2-3 gives the full variable domain: DVKVTQSSRYLVKRTGEKVFLECVQDMDHENMFWYRQDPGLGLRLIYFSYDVKMKEKGDIPEGYSVSREKKERFSLILESASTNQTSMYLCASSWPGRTDTQYFGPGTRLTVL.

The chain combines TRBV5-1 with TRBJ2-1; 9 bases align to TRBD2. The J segment lost 0 bases and the V segment lost 0 bases, leaving 1 base of the junction unmatched. Germline V gives CDR1 SGHRS, CDR2 YFSETQ. The CDR3 sequence is 16 residues long. The CDR3 DNA reads as TGCGCCAGCAGCTTGGTAGCGGGAGCCTCCTACAATGAGCAGTTCTTC. Its protein product is CASSLVAGASYNEQFF. Looking up the rest from reference TRBV5-1 and TRBJ2-1 gives the full variable domain: KAGVTQTPRYLIKTRGQQVTLSCSPISGHRSVSWYQQTPGQGLQFLFEYFSETQRNKGNFPGRFSGRQFSNSRSEMNVSTLELGDSALYLCASSLVAGASYNEQFFGPGTRLTVL.

This chain uses TRBV29-1 with TRBJ1-2; unclear D gene. The germline V gene has CDR1 SQVTM and CDR2 ANQGSEA. The CDR3 spans 11 residues. Deletions cut 4 bases from V and 8 bases from J, with 11 bases between. DNA for the CDR3: TGCAGCGTTGTTGGAGGGTTGGGCTACACCTTC. Translated, it gives CSVVGGLGYTF.

This clonotype was seen only a few times. The V and J genes are TRBV29-1 and TRBJ1-1; no definite D call. This CDR3 region has 11 residues. The germline V and J ends were trimmed by 4 bases and 3 bases, with 6 bases remaining between them. CDR1 and CDR2 (germline): SQVTM, ANQGSEA. DNA for the CDR3: TGCAGCGTTGGGGCATACACTGAAGCTTTCTTT. This sequence encodes CSVGAYTEAFF.

This chain joins TRBV12-3 or TRBV12-4 and TRBJ1-6; the D is unclear. CDR3 size: 13 residues. The V and J ends lost 6 bases and 9 bases respectively, with 12 bases between them. CDR3 bases: TGTGCCAGCAGGGATAAAGTAGGTTCACCCCTCCACTTT. Amino acids: CASRDKVGSPLHF.

The J gene is TRBJ1-1, the V gene TRBV7-2; 8 bases align to TRBD1. The junction had 20 bases not matched to a gene; V was cut back by 7 bases and J by 10 bases. This CDR3 spans 16 amino acids. The V gene's germline CDR1 is SGHTA and CDR2 FQGNSA. The CDR3 spells CASTTSLPGRTGSAFF. In DNA, the CDR3 is TGTGCCAGCACAACCTCTCTGCCGGGAAGGACAGGGTCAGCTTTCTTT.

In its sample, this clonotype was seen a few times. The chain uses TRBV10-3 and TRBJ2-1; D tentatively reads TRBD1 or TRBD2 (6 bases each). This CDR3 has 13 residues. Trimming removed 11 bases at V and 10 bases at J, with 21 bases between. CDR1 and CDR2 (germline): ENHRY, SYGVKD. DNA for the CDR3: TGTGCCGGATCCGTCGGGGGCGCGGGGGAGCAGTTCTTC. Protein sequence: CAGSVGGAGEQFF.

The rearrangement uses TRBV4-3 and TRBJ2-3; 9 bases match TRBD1. CDR1 and CDR2 from the germline V gene are LGHNA and YSLEER. Trimming at V came to 2 bases and at J to 0 bases, leaving 6 bases not matched to a gene. The CDR3 has 17 amino acids. The CDR3 DNA reads as TGCGCCAGCAGCCAACGCCAACAGGGGGCGAGCACAGATACGCAGTATTTT. Translating it yields CASSQRQQGASTDTQYF.

The chain recombines TRBV6-5 with TRBJ2-3; unclear D gene. CDR1 is MNHEY and CDR2 is SVGAGI in the germline V gene. Trimming removed 8 bases from V and 1 base from J, with 13 bases in between. The CDR3 runs to 14 residues. DNA of the CDR3: TGTGCCAGCGGTGGGTCCCCTGGCACAGATACGCAGTATTTT. Translating gives CASGGSPGTDTQYF.

This clonotype was detected ten times or more. V gene TRBV7-6 combines with J gene TRBJ2-7; D may match TRBD1 or TRBD2 (5 bases each). The end of the DNA is better explained by TRBJ2-1, so the J call may be wrong. CDR3 length equals 14 residues. Germline V gene sequence: CDR1 SGHVS, CDR2 FNYEAQ. The DNA of the CDR3 is TGTGCCAGCAGCTTAGGGGGGATTAACAATGAGCAGTTCTTC. This codes for CASSLGGINNEQFF.

This clonotype has more than one count but fewer than ten. The chain has TRBV14 and TRBJ2-1; maybe TRBD1 (5 bases). CDR3 size: 16 residues. The V and J ends lost 6 bases and 8 bases respectively, with 23 bases between them. CDR1 and CDR2 from the germline V gene are SGHDN and FVKESK. The CDR3 DNA reads as TGTGCCAGCAGTAATATGACAGCCTTCCCGACGGATGAGCAGTTCTTC. Translating gives CASSNMTAFPTDEQFF.

This chain connects TRBV20-1 to TRBJ2-1; 14 nucleotides line up with TRBD2. This CDR3 spans 15 amino acids. V gave up 5 bases and J gave up 9 bases; unmatched junction bases: 9. Germline V gives CDR1 DFQATT, CDR2 SNEGSKA (reference sequence). The CDR3: CSASSGTSGRFEQFF. In nucleotides, the CDR3 is TGCAGTGCTTCTTCTGGGACTAGCGGGAGATTTGAGCAGTTCTTC.

The chain links TRBV29-1 to TRBJ2-7; unclear D gene. V shed 6 bases and J shed 6 bases, with 12 bases lying between them. The germline CDR1 and CDR2 sequences are SQVTM and ANQGSEA. The CDR3 runs to 11 residues. As DNA, the CDR3 is TGCAGCGTAGTTACAGTGGGCGAGCAGTACTTC. Translating gives CSVVTVGEQYF.

The table lists this clonotype with a few counts. The DNA of the CDR3 is TGCGCCAGCAGCCAAGAGGACAGACCCTACAATGAGCAGTTCTTC. Protein: CASSQEDRPYNEQFF. This chain uses TRBV4-1 with TRBJ2-5; the D gene is possibly TRBD1 (6 bases). The closer fit of TRBJ2-1 to the DNA end suggests the J call may be wrong. The germline V gene has CDR1 MGHRA and CDR2 YSYEKL. The CDR3 spans 15 residues.

This chain links TRBV2 with TRBJ2-3; possibly TRBD2 for D (5 bases). The CDR3 has 16 residues. Trimming left V 3 bases short and J 8 bases short, with 21 bases between. From germline, CDR1 is SNHLY and CDR2 FYNNEI. CDR3 amino acids: CASSDKALEVYATQYF. CDR3 sequence (DNA): TGTGCCAGCAGTGACAAGGCACTAGAAGTCTACGCTACGCAGTATTTT.